This TCR beta chain was captured in a study of cytomegalovirus exposure and HLA in healthy donors. Trimming stripped 2 bases from V and 0 bases from J, with 13 bases between. This CDR3 comprises 16 residues. The germline V gene has CDR1 KGHSH and CDR2 LQKENI. PCR used 60 Vbeta primers and 13 Jbeta primers. This table comes from immunoSEQ multiplex PCR, and its TCRdb copy is limited to in-frame clones, with some not included. The sample has about 150,000 clones; 80% are singletons. The material sequenced was PBMCs. The TCR sequence derives from a man younger than 40 in good health and CMV-seropositive. This rearrangement joins TRBV18 to TRBJ1-1; D is possibly TRBD1 (5 bases). The CDR3 region has the DNA TGTGCCAGCTCACCAGGGGCCGCCGCATTGAACACTGAAGCTTTCTTT. Translating gives CASSPGAAALNTEAFF.